The 28 T cell receptor beta chains listed next were all sequenced from one sample in a study of blood T cell dynamics during melanoma immunotherapy (dated by TCRdb to about 2020). The library relied on the immunoSEQ multiplex PCR assay. This immuneACCESS table, as held by TCRdb, lists in-frame sequences with V and J called but not all clones. Of the missing ones, under half trace to an unresolved V gene in checked studies; the others have no known cause. The sample contains over 10,000 clones, under 95% of them found a single time. The ten largest make up around 0.18% of the sample. What this sample's time point label stands for: week 3, after first cycle of checkpoint inhibitor. Sequenced material: effector memory CD8+ T cells from blood, taken from a patient treated with checkpoint blockade. These receptors originate from a human donor with melanoma.

The genes are TRBV4-3 and TRBJ1-1; D not resolved. V lost 0 bases, J lost 9 bases, and 8 bases lay in between. Germline values: CDR1 LGHNA, CDR2 YSLEER. This CDR3 spans 12 amino acids. CDR3 in amino acids: CASSQEKAKAFF. The CDR3 nucleotides read TGCGCCAGCAGCCAAGAAAAAGCCAAAGCTTTCTTT.

Note on this clone: Its ends do not fully match the called genes, so a read error is possible. The chain links TRBV5-8 to TRBJ2-5; D gene uncertain. The CDR3 covers 13 residues. Germline CDR1 and CDR2: SGHTS and YDEGEE. CDR3 nucleotide sequence: TGTGCCAGCAGCTTGGGGGTTTCGGGTGTGCGAGACTTC. Protein sequence: CASSLGVSGVRDF.

The chain recombines TRBV19 with TRBJ1-1; D is ambiguous. The CDR3 loop spans 15 amino acids. The V end lost 7 bases, the J end lost 1 base, and 16 bases lay between the germline ends. Germline V gene lookup returns CDR1 LNHDA and CDR2 SQIVND (reference sequence). CDR3 DNA sequence: TGTGCCAGTACGGAGTCAGACTTTGGGAACACTGAAGCTTTCTTT. Residues: CASTESDFGNTEAFF.

V is TRBV5-1 and J is TRBJ1-1; no clear D. This CDR3 comprises 14 residues. V was pared by 6 bases and J by 1 base, with 13 bases between. Germline V CDR1 and CDR2: SGHRS, YFSETQ. CDR3 in DNA: TGCGCCAGCATTCACGGAGCAGCGAACACTGAAGCTTTCTTT. This encodes CASIHGAANTEAFF.

The chain carries TRBV29-1 and TRBJ2-1; 13 bases are shared with TRBD2. Germline-derived CDR1 and CDR2 are SQVTM and ANQGSEA. With V trimmed by 7 bases and J by 0 bases, 9 bases remained unmatched. The CDR3 covers 17 residues. Written as DNA, the CDR3 is TGCAGCGCCCTGGGGACTAGCGGGAAAAACTCCTACAATGAGCAGTTCTTC. This gives the protein CSALGTSGKNSYNEQFF.

CDR3 residues: CASSIISVPYNEQFF. CDR3 sequence (DNA): TGTGCCAGTAGTATAATAAGCGTGCCCTACAATGAGCAGTTCTTC. This chain joins TRBV19 and TRBJ2-1; D is unresolved. The V gene's germline CDR1 is LNHDA and CDR2 SQIVND (reference sequence). V lost 2 bases and J 2 bases, leaving 10 bases between the germline ends. This CDR3 region has 15 residues.

This chain connects TRBV11-2 to TRBJ2-2; possible D gene TRBD2, 7 bases. The CDR3 runs to 14 residues. The germline V gene encodes CDR1 SGHAT and CDR2 FQNNGV. The V and J ends lost 3 bases and 6 bases respectively, with 11 bases between them. Here the CDR3 reads CASSLRGGAGELFF. The CDR3 nucleotides are TGTGCCAGCAGCTTGAGGGGGGGAGCCGGGGAGCTGTTTTTT.

The chain carries TRBV5-1 and TRBJ2-5; no clear D. V was trimmed by 6 bases and J by 4 bases, leaving 19 bases between them. The CDR3 covers 15 residues. Germline CDR1 SGHRS, CDR2 YFSETQ. CDR3 residues: CASTPLSMVGETQYF. CDR3 sequence (DNA): TGCGCCAGCACCCCCCTATCAATGGTGGGAGAGACCCAGTACTTC.

J is TRBJ2-5 and V is TRBV28; a weak D match, TRBD2 (5 bases). The germline V and J ends were trimmed by 6 bases and 5 bases, with 13 bases remaining between them. The germline gives CDR1 MDHEN, CDR2 SYDVKM. The CDR3 is 13 amino acids. The CDR3 reads CASRVGVGETQYF. DNA of the CDR3: TGTGCCAGCAGGGTCGGGGTCGGGGAGACCCAGTACTTC.

J is TRBJ2-7 and V is TRBV11-2; D is unresolved. The CDR3 length is 11 residues. The germline V gene encodes CDR1 SGHAT and CDR2 FQNNGV. Trimming removed 6 bases from V and 0 bases from J, with 3 bases in between. CDR3 protein: CASRSSYEQYF. CDR3 bases: TGTGCCAGCAGGAGCTCCTACGAGCAGTACTTC.

V usage is TRBV12-5 and J usage is TRBJ1-1; D perhaps matches TRBD1 (6 bases). Germline V lookup: CDR1 LGHNT, CDR2 FRNRAP. Deletions cut 5 bases from V and 11 bases from J, with 15 bases between. CDR3 size: 12 residues. The CDR3, as DNA: TGTGCTAGTGGTCCCGCAGGGGTAGGGGCTTTCTTT. This codes for CASGPAGVGAFF.

The chain uses TRBV28 and TRBJ2-7; tentative D call: TRBD2 (6 bases). CDR1 and CDR2 (germline): MDHEN, SYDVKM. This CDR3 is built from 15 residues. Trimming left V 5 bases short and J 0 bases short, with 14 bases between. This CDR3 reads CASSLSPGSSYEQYF. The DNA of the CDR3 is TGTGCCAGCAGTCTCTCCCCCGGGAGCTCCTACGAGCAGTACTTC. Full variable domain (outside the CDR3, taken from reference TRBV28 and TRBJ2-7): DVKVTQSSRYLVKRTGEKVFLECVQDMDHENMFWYRQDPGLGLRLIYFSYDVKMKEKGDIPEGYSVSREKKERFSLILESASTNQTSMYLCASSLSPGSSYEQYFGPGTRLTVT.

This clone was detected a few times. The chain carries TRBV14 and TRBJ1-2, with D maybe TRBD1 (5 bases). The ends were cut back, 1 base at V and 7 bases at J, with 13 bases in the middle. Per the germline V gene, CDR1 is SGHDN and CDR2 is FVKESK. This CDR3 spans 14 amino acids. The chain's CDR3 is CASSQVGTALGYTF. CDR3 nucleotide sequence: TGTGCCAGCAGCCAAGTCGGGACGGCCCTTGGCTACACCTTC.

This chain links TRBV19 with TRBJ1-1, with D possibly matching TRBD1 (6 bases). In germline, CDR1 is LNHDA, CDR2 SQIVND (reference sequence). V dropped 6 bases and J dropped 0 bases, with 17 bases sitting between them. The CDR3 runs 16 residues. The DNA of the CDR3 is TGTGCCAGTAGACTCCCTACAGGGAGCATGAACACTGAAGCTTTCTTT. Translating gives CASRLPTGSMNTEAFF.

CDR3 region: CASDQTSGSSWGNEQFF. The CDR3 DNA follows: TGTGCTAGTGACCAGACTAGCGGGAGCTCCTGGGGAAATGAGCAGTTCTTC. V usage is TRBV12-5 and J usage is TRBJ2-1; 12 bases align to TRBD2. J lost 7 bases, V lost 7 bases, and 14 bases had no gene match. Germline V gene lookup returns CDR1 LGHNT and CDR2 FRNRAP. The CDR3 is made up of 17 amino acids.

The rearrangement joins TRBV7-9 to TRBJ2-1; D tentatively reads TRBD1 or TRBD2 (5 bases each). The CDR3 is made up of 18 amino acids. Trimming removed 4 bases from V and 2 bases from J, with 21 bases in between. Germline V gene lookup returns CDR1 SEHNR and CDR2 FQNEAQ (reference sequence). The CDR3, as DNA: TGTGCCAGCAGCTCAACCCGGGACCCCAGAGAAACCTACAATGAGCAGTTCTTC. Its translation is CASSSTRDPRETYNEQFF.

The sample holds a few counts of this clone. The chain joins TRBV2 to TRBJ2-3; D not certain. The V gene's germline CDR1 is SNHLY and CDR2 FYNNEI. The CDR3 covers 12 residues. Trimming removed 9 bases at V and 4 bases at J, with 11 bases between. The CDR3 spells CASNSPPDTQYF. The CDR3 nucleotides read TGTGCCAGTAATTCACCCCCAGATACGCAGTATTTT.

V usage is TRBV7-9 and J usage is TRBJ2-3; 12 nucleotides align to TRBD1. V lost 0 bases to trimming and J lost 3 bases; unmatched junction nucleotides: 4. CDR1 is SEHNR and CDR2 is FQNEAQ in the germline V gene (reference sequence). The CDR3 has 17 amino acids. The CDR3 protein is CASSLAGTGGPTDTQYF. The DNA of the CDR3 is TGTGCCAGCAGCTTAGCGGGGACAGGGGGCCCAACAGATACGCAGTATTTT.

The chain has TRBV9 and TRBJ2-3, with D possibly being TRBD2 (5 bases). V lost 6 bases to trimming and J lost 4 bases, with 15 bases between them. CDR3 length equals 14 residues. Germline values: CDR1 SGDLS, CDR2 YYNGEE. CDR3 coding DNA: TGTGCCAGCACCGACCCGGGGAGCGCAGATACGCAGTATTTT. It specifies CASTDPGSADTQYF.

This clone was detected only once. The V and J genes are TRBV27 and TRBJ2-1; 7 bases align to TRBD2. The CDR3 has 14 residues. The V and J ends lost 10 bases and 3 bases, in that order; junction bases with no gene match: 9. Looked up from germline, CDR1 is MNHEY and CDR2 is SMNVEV (reference sequence). DNA of the CDR3: TGTGCCACCTTCGGCGGGAGAATCTACAATGAGCAGTTCTTC. This sequence encodes CATFGGRIYNEQFF.

This clone showed up just once. The chain has TRBV9 and TRBJ1-6; perhaps TRBD1 as D (5 bases). The CDR3 covers 16 residues. With 2 bases removed from V and 0 bases from J, the gap between germline ends came to 9 bases. Germline assignment: CDR1 SGDLS and CDR2 YYNGEE. The CDR3 DNA reads as TGTGCCAGCAGCGTCGACAGTGACTCCTATAATTCACCCCTCCACTTT. Translation gives CASSVDSDSYNSPLHF.

The chain links TRBV5-4 to TRBJ2-7; 12 nucleotides match TRBD1. Germline loops: CDR1 SGHNT, CDR2 YYREEE (reference sequence). J was trimmed by 5 bases and V by 3 bases; bases with no gene match: 9. The CDR3 consists of 16 residues. The DNA of the CDR3 is TGTGCCAGCAGCTCGTTACCGGGACAGGGGGCCGACGAGCAGTACTTC. Translation: CASSSLPGQGADEQYF.

The rearrangement links TRBV30 to TRBJ2-2; 7 nucleotides line up with TRBD2. The CDR3 has 20 residues. Germline-derived CDR1 and CDR2 are GTSNPN and SVGIG (reference sequence). With 0 bases clipped from V and 0 bases from J, the junction kept 16 bases outside the gene matches. CDR3 sequence reads: CAWSVQGRTRVWPNTGELFF. CDR3 DNA: TGTGCCTGGAGTGTACAAGGCAGGACTAGGGTCTGGCCGAACACCGGGGAGCTGTTTTTT.

This clone was seen a single time. The rearrangement links TRBV19 to TRBJ2-5; no firm D call. The CDR3 has 14 amino acids. The V and J ends lost 7 bases and 4 bases respectively, with 16 bases between them. Germline V gives CDR1 LNHDA, CDR2 SQIVND (reference sequence). In nucleotides, the CDR3 is TGTGCCAGTACCCGATGGGGTTCGGGAGAGACCCAGTACTTC. It specifies CASTRWGSGETQYF.

The chain has TRBV2 and TRBJ2-1, with a weak D call TRBD2 (9 bases). Germline V gene data show CDR1 as SNHLY and CDR2 as FYNNEI. This CDR3 contains 17 residues. Trimming removed 4 bases from V and 10 bases from J, with 26 bases in between. The CDR3 loop is CASSVVRTSANRGEQFF. For the CDR3, the DNA is TGTGCCAGCAGTGTGGTTCGGACTAGCGCAAACAGGGGGGAGCAGTTCTTC.

The rearrangement joins TRBV11-2 to TRBJ1-1; 7 bases line up with TRBD1. CDR3 length: 14 residues. V lost 4 bases, J lost 6 bases, and 8 bases stayed unmatched. Germline V gene data show CDR1 as SGHAT and CDR2 as FQNNGV. CDR3: CASSSNRGTPEAFF. CDR3 nucleotides: TGTGCCAGCAGCTCGAACAGGGGAACCCCTGAAGCTTTCTTT.

This clone was seen a handful of times. The CDR3 DNA follows: TGTGCCACACAGACAGGGGGGCAGCCCCAGCATTTT. As protein: CATQTGGQPQHF. This chain uses TRBV19 with TRBJ1-5, with 9 bases matching TRBD1. J gave up 7 bases and V 10 bases, and 5 bases lay outside the gene matches. Germline CDR1 LNHDA, CDR2 SQIVND (reference sequence). The CDR3 contains 12 residues.

The chain employs TRBV7-9 and TRBJ1-4, with D possibly TRBD1 on 6 matching bases. The CDR3 loop spans 17 amino acids. Germline-derived CDR1 and CDR2 are SEHNR and FQNEAQ (reference sequence). Trimming shortened V by 3 bases and J by 1 base, and 15 bases separated the two germline ends. CDR3 in amino acids: CASSFRPGVITNEKLFF. CDR3 coding DNA: TGTGCCAGCAGCTTCCGGCCAGGGGTGATAACTAATGAAAAACTGTTTTTT.